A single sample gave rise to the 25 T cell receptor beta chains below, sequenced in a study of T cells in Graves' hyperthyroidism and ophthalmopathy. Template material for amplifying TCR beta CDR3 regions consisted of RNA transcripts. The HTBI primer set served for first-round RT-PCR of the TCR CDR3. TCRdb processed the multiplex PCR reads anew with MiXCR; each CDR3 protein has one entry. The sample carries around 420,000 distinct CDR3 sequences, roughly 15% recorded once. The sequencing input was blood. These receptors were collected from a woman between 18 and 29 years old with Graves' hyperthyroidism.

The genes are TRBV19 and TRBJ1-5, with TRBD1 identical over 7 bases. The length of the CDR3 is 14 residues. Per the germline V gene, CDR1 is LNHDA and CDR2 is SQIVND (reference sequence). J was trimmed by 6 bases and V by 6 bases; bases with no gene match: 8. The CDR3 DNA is TGTGCCAGTAGCCTACAGGGGAAAGGTCAGCCCCAGCATTTT. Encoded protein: CASSLQGKGQPQHF.

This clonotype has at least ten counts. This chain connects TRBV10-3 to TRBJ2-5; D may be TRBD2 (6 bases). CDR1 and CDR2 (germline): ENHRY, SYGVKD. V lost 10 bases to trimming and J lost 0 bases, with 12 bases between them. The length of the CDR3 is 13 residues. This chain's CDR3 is CASGTENQETQYF. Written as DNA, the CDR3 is TGTGCCAGCGGGACGGAGAACCAAGAGACCCAGTACTTC.

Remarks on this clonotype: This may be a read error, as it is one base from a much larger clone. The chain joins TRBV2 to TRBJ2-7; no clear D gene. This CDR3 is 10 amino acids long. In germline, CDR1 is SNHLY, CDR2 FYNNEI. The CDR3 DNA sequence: TGTGCCAACCCCCCCTACGGGCAGTACTTC. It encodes CANPPYGQYF.

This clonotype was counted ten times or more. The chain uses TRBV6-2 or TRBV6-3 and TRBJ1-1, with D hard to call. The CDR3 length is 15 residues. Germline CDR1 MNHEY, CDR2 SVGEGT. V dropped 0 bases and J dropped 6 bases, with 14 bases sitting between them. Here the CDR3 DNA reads TGTGCCAGCAGTTACTCGCTAGCCAACGTCGCTGAAGCTTTCTTT. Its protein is CASSYSLANVAEAFF.

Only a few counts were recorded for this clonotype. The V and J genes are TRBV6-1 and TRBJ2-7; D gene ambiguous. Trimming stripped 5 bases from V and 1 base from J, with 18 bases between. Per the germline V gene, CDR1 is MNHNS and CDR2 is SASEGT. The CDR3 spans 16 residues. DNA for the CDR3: TGTGCCAGCAGTTCCAGCATACAGACGCCATCCTACGAGCAGTACTTC. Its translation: CASSSSIQTPSYEQYF.

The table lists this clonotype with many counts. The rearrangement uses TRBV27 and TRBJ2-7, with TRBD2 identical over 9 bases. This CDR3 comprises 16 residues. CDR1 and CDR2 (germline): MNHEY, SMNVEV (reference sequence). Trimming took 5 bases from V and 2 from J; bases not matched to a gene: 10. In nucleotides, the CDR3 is TGTGCCAGCAGTCCATCCTTGGCGGGAGGGCCCTACGAGCAGTACTTC. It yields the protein CASSPSLAGGPYEQYF.

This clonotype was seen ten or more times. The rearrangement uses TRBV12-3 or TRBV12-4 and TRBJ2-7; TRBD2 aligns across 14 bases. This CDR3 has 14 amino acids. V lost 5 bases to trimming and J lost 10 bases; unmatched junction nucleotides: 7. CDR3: CASSGLAGGLHQYF. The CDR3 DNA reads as TGTGCCAGCAGTGGACTAGCGGGAGGCCTCCATCAGTACTTC.

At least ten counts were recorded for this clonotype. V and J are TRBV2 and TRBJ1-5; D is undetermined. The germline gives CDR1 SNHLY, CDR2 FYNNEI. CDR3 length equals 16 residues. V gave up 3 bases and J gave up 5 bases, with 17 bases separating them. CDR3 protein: CASSEKLAGRYQPQHF. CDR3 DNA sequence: TGTGCCAGCAGTGAGAAATTAGCGGGGAGATATCAGCCCCAGCATTTT.

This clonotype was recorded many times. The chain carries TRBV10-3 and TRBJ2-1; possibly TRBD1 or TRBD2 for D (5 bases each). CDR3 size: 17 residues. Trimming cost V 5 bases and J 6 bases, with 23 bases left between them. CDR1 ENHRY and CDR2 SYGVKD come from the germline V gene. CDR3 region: CAISTLGPPGPFNEQFF. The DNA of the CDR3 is TGTGCCATCAGTACCCTGGGACCGCCGGGCCCCTTCAATGAGCAGTTCTTC.

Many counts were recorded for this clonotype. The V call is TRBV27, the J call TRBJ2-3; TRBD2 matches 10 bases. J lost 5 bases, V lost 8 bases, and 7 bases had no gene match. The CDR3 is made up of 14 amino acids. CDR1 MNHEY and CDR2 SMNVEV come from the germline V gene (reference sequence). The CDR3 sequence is CASSGLASGDTQYF. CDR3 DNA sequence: TGTGCCAGCTCGGGACTAGCGAGCGGAGATACGCAGTATTTT.

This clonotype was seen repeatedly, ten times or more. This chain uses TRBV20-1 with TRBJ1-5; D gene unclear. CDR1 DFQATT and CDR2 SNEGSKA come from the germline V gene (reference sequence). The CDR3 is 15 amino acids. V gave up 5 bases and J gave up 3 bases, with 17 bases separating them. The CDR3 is CSAPPSGRDNQPQHF. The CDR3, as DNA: TGCAGTGCTCCACCGAGCGGACGGGACAATCAGCCCCAGCATTTT.

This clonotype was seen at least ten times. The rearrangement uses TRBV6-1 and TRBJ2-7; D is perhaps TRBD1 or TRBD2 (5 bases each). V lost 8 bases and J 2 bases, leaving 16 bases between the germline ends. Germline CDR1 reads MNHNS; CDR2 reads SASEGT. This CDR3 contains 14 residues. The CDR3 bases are TGTGCCAGCGAGAACCGGGACGGGCCCTACGAGCAGTACTTC. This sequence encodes CASENRDGPYEQYF.

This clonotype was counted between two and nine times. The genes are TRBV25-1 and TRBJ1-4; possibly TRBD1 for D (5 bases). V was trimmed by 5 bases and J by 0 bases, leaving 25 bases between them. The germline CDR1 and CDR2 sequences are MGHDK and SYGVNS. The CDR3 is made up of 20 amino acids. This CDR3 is CASSPQGTRWDDATNEKLFF. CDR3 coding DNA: TGTGCCAGCAGTCCCCAAGGTACTAGATGGGACGATGCAACTAATGAAAAACTGTTTTTT.

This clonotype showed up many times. The CDR3 is CASSRDRSNYGYTF. As DNA, the CDR3 is TGTGCCAGCAGTCGGGACAGATCTAACTATGGCTACACCTTC. The genes are TRBV12-3 or TRBV12-4 and TRBJ1-2, with 7 nucleotides matching TRBD1. The CDR3 contains 14 residues. J was trimmed by 0 bases and V by 5 bases; bases with no gene match: 3.

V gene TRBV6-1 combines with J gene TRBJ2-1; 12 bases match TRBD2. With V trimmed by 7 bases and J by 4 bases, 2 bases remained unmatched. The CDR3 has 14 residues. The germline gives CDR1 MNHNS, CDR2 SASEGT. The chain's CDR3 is CASKTSGRYNEQFF. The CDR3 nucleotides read TGTGCCAGCAAGACTAGCGGGAGATACAATGAGCAGTTCTTC.

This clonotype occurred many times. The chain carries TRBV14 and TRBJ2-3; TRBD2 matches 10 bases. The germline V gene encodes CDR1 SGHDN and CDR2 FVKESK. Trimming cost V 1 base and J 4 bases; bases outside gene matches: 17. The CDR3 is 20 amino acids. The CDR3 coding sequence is TGTGCCAGCAGCCAAGTGGGACTTTGGGCTAGCGGGAGAAAGGCAGATACGCAGTATTTT. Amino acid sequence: CASSQVGLWASGRKADTQYF.

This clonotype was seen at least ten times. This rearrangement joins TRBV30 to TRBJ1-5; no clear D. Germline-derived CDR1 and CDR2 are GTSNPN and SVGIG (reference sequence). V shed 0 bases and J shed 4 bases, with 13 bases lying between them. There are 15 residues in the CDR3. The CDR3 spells CAWSVRRLWNQPQHF. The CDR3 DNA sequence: TGTGCCTGGAGTGTACGGAGGCTCTGGAATCAGCCCCAGCATTTT.

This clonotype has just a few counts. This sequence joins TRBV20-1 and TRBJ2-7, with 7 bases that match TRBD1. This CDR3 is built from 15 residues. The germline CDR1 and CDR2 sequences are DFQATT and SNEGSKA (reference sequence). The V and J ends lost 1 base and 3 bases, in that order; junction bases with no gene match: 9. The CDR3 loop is CSARATGTADYEQYF. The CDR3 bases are TGCAGTGCTAGAGCGACCGGGACAGCGGACTACGAGCAGTACTTC.

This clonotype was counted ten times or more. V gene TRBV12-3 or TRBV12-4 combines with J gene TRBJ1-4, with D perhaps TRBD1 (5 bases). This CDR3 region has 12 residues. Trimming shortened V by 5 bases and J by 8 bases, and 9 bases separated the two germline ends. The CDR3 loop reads CASSTRAEKLFF. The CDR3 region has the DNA TGTGCCAGCAGTACCAGGGCAGAAAAACTGTTTTTT.

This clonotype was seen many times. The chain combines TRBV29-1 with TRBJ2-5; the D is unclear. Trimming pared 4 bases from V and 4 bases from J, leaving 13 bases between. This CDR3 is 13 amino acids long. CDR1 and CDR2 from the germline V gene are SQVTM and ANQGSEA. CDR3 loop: CSVAYKPGETQYF. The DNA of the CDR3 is TGCAGCGTTGCATATAAACCCGGAGAGACCCAGTACTTC.

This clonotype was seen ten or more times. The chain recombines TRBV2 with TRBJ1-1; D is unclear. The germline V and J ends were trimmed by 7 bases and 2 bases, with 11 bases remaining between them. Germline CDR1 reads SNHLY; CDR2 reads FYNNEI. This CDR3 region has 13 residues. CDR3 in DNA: TGTGCCAGCAAAATGACGGTAAACACTGAAGCTTTCTTT. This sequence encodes CASKMTVNTEAFF.

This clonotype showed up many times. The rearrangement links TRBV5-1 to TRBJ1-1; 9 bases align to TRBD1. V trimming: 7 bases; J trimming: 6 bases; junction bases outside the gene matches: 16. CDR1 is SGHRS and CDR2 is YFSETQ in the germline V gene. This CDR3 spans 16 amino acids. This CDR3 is CASRPGQGNRASEAFF. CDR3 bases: TGCGCCAGCCGTCCGGGACAGGGTAATCGGGCTTCTGAAGCTTTCTTT.

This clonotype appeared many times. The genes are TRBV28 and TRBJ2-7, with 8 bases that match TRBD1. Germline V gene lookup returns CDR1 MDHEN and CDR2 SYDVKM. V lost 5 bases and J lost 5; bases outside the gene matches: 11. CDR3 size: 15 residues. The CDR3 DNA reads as TGTGCCAGCAGTCCATTGCAGGGGGCGATTGACGAGCAGTACTTC. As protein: CASSPLQGAIDEQYF.

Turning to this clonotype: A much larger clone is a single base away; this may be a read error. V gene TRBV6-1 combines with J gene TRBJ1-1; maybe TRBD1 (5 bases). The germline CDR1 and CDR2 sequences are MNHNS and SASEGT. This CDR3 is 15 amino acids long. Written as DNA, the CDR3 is TGTGCCAGCAGGGTGATTGGGGACGGAGGCACTGAAGTTTTCTTT. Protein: CASRVIGDGGTEVFF.

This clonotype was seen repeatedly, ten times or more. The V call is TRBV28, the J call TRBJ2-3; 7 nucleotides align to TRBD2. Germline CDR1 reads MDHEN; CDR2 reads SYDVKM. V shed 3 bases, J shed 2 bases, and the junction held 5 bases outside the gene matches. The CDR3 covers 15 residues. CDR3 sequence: CASSLVRLATDTQYF. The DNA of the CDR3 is TGTGCCAGCAGTTTGGTGAGACTAGCCACAGATACGCAGTATTTT.